This T cell receptor beta chain comes out of a study of blood T cell repertoires in COVID-19. About the study: Researchers got acute and convalescent COVID-19 samples from the United States, Italy and Spain. T cells, B-cell-depleted T cells, or PBMCs supplied cDNA or gDNA.

In the original processing: Reference gene primer amplification gave nucleated cell count estimates. Libraries were prepared by immunoSEQ multiplex PCR; TCRdb keeps only in-frame clonotypes and omits some of them. That table is the source of V, J and clone size, and D and trimming were worked out from the DNA. The sample holds under 250,000 clones, about 91% seen once. Losses at the gene ends were 0 bases for V and 5 bases for J; bases not matched to a gene: 7. The CDR3 has 16 amino acids. Germline V gives CDR1 SGHRS, CDR2 YFSETQ. Specimen: peripheral blood. This sequence was found in a young man with acute or convalescent COVID-19. The V and J genes are TRBV5-1 and TRBJ2-5, with TRBD2 identical over 10 bases. The CDR3 DNA reads TGCGCCAGCAGCTTGGGGCCTAGCGGGAGATCGGAGACCCAGTACTTC. As protein: CASSLGPSGRSETQYF.